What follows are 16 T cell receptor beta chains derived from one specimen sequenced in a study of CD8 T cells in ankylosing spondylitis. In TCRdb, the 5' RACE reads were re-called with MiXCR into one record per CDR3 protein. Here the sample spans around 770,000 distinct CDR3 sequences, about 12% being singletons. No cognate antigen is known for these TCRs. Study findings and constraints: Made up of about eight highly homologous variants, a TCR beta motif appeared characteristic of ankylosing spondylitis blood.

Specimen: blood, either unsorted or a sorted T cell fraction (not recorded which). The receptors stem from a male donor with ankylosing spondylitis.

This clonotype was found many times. CDR3 in amino acids: CAIARTGEDEQYF. Here the CDR3 DNA reads TGTGCCATCGCTCGTACAGGGGAGGACGAGCAGTACTTC. The chain has TRBV10-3 and TRBJ2-7; TRBD1 might be the D (7 bases). Germline CDR1 reads ENHRY; CDR2 reads SYGVKD. Trimming cost V 8 bases and J 5 bases, with 16 bases left between them. The CDR3 has 13 residues.

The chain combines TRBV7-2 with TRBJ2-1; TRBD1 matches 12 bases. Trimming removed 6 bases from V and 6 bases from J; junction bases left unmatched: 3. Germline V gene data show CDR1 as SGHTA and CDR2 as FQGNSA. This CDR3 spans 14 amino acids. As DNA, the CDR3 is TGTGCCAGCAGGGGGACAGGGGGCCCCAATGAGCAGTTCTTC. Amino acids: CASRGTGGPNEQFF.

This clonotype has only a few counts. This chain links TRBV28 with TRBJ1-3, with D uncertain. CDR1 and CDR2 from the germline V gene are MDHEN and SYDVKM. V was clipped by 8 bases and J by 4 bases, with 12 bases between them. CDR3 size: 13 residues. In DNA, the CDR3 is TGTGCCAGCGGACGGGCCTGGGGAAACACCATATATTTT. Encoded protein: CASGRAWGNTIYF.

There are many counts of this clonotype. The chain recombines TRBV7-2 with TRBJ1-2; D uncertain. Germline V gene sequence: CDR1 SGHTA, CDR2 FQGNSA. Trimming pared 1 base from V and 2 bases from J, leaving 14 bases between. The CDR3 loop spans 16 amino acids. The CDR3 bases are TGTGCCAGCAGCTTAGTTTCGGGCACCCTGAACTATGGCTACACCTTC. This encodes CASSLVSGTLNYGYTF.

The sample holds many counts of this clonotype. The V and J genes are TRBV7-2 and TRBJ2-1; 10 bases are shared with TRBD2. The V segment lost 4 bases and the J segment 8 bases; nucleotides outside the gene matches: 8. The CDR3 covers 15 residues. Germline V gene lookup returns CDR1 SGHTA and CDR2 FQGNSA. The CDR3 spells CASSSPSGSRHEQFF. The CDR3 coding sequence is TGTGCCAGCAGCTCACCTAGCGGGAGCAGGCATGAGCAGTTCTTC.

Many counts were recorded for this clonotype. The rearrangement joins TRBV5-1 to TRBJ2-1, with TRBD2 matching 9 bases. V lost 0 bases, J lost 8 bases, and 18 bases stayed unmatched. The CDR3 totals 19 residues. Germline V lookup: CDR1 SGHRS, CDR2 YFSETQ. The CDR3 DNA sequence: TGCGCCAGCAGCTTGGCGGTGATAGGAGCGGGGGGTTTTATTCATGAGCAGTTCTTC. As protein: CASSLAVIGAGGFIHEQFF.

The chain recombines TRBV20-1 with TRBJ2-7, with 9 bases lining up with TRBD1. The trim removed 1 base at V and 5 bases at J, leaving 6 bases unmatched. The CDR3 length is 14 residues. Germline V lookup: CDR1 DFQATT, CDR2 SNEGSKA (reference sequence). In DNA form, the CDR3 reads TGCAGTGCTAGAGGGGACAGGGAGGCCCACGAGCAGTACTTC. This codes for CSARGDREAHEQYF.

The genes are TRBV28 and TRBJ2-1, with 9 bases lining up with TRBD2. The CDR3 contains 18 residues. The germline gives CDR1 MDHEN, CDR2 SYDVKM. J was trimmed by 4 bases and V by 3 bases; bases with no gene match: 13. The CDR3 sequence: CASSLTVGAGGKYNEQFF. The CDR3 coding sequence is TGTGCCAGCAGTTTGACTGTCGGAGCGGGAGGAAAATACAATGAGCAGTTCTTC.

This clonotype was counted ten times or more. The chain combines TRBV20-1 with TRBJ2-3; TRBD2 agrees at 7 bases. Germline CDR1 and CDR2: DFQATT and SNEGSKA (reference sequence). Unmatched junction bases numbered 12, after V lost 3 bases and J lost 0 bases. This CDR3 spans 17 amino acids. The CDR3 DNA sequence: TGCAGTGCTAGCCCTGCCCTGGCTAGCGGTAGCACAGATACGCAGTATTTT. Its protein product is CSASPALASGSTDTQYF.

The CDR3 region has the DNA TGTGCCACCAGTGATCTAGGTAAGAAGAATGAGCAGTACTTC. Translation: CATSDLGKKNEQYF. The chain has TRBV24-1 and TRBJ2-7; D uncertain. There are 14 residues in the CDR3. Deletions cut 3 bases from V and 7 bases from J, with 15 bases between. CDR1 and CDR2 (germline): KGHDR, SFDVKD.

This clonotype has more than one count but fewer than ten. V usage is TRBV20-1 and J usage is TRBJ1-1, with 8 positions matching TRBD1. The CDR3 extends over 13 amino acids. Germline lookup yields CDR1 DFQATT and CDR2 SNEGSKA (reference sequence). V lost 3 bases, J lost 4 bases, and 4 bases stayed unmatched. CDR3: CSASHRGATEAFF. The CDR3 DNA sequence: TGCAGTGCTAGCCACAGGGGGGCCACTGAAGCTTTCTTT.

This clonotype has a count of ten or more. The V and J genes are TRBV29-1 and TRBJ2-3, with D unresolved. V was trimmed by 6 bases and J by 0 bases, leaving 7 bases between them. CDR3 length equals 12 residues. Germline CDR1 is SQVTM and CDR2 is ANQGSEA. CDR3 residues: CSVGPSTDTQYF. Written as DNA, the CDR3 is TGCAGCGTCGGCCCTAGCACAGATACGCAGTATTTT.

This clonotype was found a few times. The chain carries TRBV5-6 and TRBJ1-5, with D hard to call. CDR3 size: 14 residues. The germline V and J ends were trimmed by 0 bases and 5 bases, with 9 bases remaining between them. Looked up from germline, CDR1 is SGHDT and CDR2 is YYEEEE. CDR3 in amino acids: CASSLAGEYQPQHF. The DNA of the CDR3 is TGTGCCAGCAGCTTGGCTGGGGAATATCAGCCCCAGCATTTT.

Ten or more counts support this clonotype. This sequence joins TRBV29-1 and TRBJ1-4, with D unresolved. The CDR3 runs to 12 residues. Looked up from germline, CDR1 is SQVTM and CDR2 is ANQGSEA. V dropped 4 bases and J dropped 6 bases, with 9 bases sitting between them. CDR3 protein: CSVVISDEKLFF. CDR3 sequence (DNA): TGCAGCGTTGTTATCAGCGATGAAAAACTGTTTTTT.

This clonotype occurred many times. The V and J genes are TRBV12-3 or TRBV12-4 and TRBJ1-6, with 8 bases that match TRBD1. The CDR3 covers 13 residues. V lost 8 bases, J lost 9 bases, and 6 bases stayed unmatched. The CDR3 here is CASGQGGGSPLHF. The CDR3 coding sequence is TGTGCCAGCGGACAGGGTGGTGGTTCACCCCTCCACTTT.

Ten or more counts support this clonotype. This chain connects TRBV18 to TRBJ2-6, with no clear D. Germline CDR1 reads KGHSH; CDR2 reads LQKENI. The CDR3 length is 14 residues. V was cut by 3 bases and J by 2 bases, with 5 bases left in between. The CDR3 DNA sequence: TGTGCCAGCTCACCGAGCGCTGGGGCCAACGTCCTGACTTTC. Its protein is CASSPSAGANVLTF. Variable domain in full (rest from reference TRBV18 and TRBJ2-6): NAGVMQNPRHLVRRRGQEARLRCSPMKGHSHVYWYRQLPEEGLKFMVYLQKENIIDESGMPKERFSAEFPKEGPSILRIQQVVRGDSAAYFCASSPSAGANVLTFGAGSRLTVL.